This T cell receptor (beta chain) was retrieved from a study of blood T cell repertoires in COVID-19. Germline CDR1 MDHEN, CDR2 SYDVKM. Trimming shortened V by 2 bases and J by 8 bases, and 13 bases separated the two germline ends. The CDR3 sequence is 15 residues long. Sequenced by immunoSEQ multiplex PCR; TCRdb stores in-frame clones only, minus some. The sample holds more than 40,000 clones, roughly 83% seen once. This clone has more than one count but fewer than ten. This sequence was found in a middle-aged man with active COVID-19. The chain carries TRBV28 and TRBJ1-6; D is possibly TRBD1 (5 bases). What was sequenced was peripheral blood. The CDR3 coding sequence is TGTGCCAGCAGTTTACGTCAGGGTCCTGATTCACCCCTCCACTTT. Protein product: CASSLRQGPDSPLHF. The full variable domain, with the rest looked up from reference TRBV28 and TRBJ1-6, is DVKVTQSSRYLVKRTGEKVFLECVQDMDHENMFWYRQDPGLGLRLIYFSYDVKMKEKGDIPEGYSVSREKKERFSLILESASTNQTSMYLCASSLRQGPDSPLHFGNGTRLTVT.